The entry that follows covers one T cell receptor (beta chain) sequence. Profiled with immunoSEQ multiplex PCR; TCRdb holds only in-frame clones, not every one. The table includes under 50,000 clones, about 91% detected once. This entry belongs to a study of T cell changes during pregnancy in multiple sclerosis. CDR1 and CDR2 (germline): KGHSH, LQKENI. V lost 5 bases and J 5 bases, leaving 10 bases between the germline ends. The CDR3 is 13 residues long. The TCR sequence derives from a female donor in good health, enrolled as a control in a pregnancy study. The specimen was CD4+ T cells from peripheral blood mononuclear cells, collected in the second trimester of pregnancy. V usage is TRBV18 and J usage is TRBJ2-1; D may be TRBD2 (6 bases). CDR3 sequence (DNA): TGTGCCAGCTCAGCGGGACTCCACAATGAGCAGTTCTTC. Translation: CASSAGLHNEQFF.